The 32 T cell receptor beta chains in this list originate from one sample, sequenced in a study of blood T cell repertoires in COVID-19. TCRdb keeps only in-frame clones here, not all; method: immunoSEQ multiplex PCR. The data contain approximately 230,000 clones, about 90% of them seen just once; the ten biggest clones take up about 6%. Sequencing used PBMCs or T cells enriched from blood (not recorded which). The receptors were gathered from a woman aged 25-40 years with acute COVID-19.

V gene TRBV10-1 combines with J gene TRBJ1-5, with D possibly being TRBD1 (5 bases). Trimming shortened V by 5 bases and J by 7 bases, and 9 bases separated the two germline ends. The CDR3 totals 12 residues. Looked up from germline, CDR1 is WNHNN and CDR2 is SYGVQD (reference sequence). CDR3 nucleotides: TGCGCCAGCAGTACAGGTCAACAGCCCCAGCATTTT. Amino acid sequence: CASSTGQQPQHF.

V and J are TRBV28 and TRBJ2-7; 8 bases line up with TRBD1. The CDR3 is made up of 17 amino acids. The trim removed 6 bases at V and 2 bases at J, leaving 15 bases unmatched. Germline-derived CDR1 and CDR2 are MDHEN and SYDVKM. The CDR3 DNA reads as TGTGCCAGCAGCCCCTCAGGTTATGCAGGGGGCACCTACGAGCAGTACTTC. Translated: CASSPSGYAGGTYEQYF.

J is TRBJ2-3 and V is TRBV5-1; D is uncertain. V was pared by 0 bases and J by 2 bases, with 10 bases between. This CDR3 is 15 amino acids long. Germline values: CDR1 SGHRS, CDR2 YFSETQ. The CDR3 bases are TGCGCCAGCAGCTTGGTTAGCCCGCTCACAGATACGCAGTATTTT. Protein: CASSLVSPLTDTQYF.

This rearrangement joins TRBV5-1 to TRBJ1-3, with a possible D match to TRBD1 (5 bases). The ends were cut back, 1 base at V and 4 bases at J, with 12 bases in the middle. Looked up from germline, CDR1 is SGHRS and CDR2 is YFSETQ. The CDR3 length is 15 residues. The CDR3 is CASSLSLDKGNTIYF. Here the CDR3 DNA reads TGCGCCAGCAGCTTGAGCCTGGACAAAGGAAACACCATATATTTT. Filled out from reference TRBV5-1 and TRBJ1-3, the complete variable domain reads KAGVTQTPRYLIKTRGQQVTLSCSPISGHRSVSWYQQTPGQGLQFLFEYFSETQRNKGNFPGRFSGRQFSNSRSEMNVSTLELGDSALYLCASSLSLDKGNTIYFGEGSWLTVV.

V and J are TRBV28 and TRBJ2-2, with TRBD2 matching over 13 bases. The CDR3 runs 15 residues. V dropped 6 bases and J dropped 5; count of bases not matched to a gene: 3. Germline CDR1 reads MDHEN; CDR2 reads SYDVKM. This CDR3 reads CASRTSGRWTGELFF. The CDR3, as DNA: TGTGCCAGCAGGACTAGCGGGAGGTGGACCGGGGAGCTGTTTTTT.

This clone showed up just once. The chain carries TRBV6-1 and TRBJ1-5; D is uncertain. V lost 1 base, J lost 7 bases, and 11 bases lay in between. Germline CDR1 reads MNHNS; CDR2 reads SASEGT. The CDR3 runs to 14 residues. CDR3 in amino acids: CASSEGASRQPQHF. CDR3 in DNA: TGTGCCAGCAGTGAAGGGGCCTCCAGACAGCCCCAGCATTTT.

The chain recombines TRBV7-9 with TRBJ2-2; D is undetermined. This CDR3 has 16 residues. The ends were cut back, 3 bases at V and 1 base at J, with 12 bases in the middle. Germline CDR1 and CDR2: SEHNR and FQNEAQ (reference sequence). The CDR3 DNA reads TGTGCCAGCAGCTTGGTACAGACAAAGAACACCGGGGAGCTGTTTTTT. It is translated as CASSLVQTKNTGELFF.

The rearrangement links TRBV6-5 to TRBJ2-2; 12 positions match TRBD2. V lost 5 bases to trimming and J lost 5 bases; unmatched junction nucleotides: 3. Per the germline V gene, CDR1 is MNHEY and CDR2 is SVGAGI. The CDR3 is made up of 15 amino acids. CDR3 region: CASSLAGGLTGELFF. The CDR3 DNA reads TGTGCCAGCAGTCTAGCGGGAGGGTTGACCGGGGAGCTGTTTTTT.

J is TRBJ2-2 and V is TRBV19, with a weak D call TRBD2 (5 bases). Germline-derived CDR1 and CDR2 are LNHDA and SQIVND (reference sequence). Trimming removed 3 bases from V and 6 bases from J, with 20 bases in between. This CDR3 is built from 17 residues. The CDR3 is CASSIGEPVIGAGELFF. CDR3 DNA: TGTGCCAGTAGTATTGGGGAGCCCGTAATCGGGGCCGGGGAGCTGTTTTTT.

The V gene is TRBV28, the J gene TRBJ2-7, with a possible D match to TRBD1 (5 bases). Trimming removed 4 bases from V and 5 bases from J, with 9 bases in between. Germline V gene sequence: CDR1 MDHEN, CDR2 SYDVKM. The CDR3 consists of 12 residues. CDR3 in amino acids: CASSSRVNEQYF. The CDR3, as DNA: TGTGCCAGCAGTTCCAGGGTTAACGAGCAGTACTTC.

The CDR3 DNA reads as TGTGCCAGCTCACCACCTTCTGGGCCCTACGAAGCTTTCTTT. Protein: CASSPPSGPYEAFF. The chain joins TRBV18 to TRBJ1-1; D unresolved. Looked up from germline, CDR1 is KGHSH and CDR2 is LQKENI. The ends were cut back, 0 bases at V and 8 bases at J, with 13 bases in the middle. The CDR3 is 14 residues long.

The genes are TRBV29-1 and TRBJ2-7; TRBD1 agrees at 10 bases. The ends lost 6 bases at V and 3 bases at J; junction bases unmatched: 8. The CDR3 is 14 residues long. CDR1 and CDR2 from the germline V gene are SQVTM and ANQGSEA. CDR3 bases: TGCAGCGTAGCCGGGACAGGGGATAGCTACGAGCAGTACTTC. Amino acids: CSVAGTGDSYEQYF.

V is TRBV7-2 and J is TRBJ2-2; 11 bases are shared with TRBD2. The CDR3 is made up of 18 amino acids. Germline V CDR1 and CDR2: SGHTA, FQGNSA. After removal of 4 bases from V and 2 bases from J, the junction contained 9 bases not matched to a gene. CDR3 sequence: CASSSLLAGGANTGELFF. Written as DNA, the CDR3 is TGTGCCAGCAGCTCCCTCCTAGCGGGGGGTGCTAACACCGGGGAGCTGTTTTTT.

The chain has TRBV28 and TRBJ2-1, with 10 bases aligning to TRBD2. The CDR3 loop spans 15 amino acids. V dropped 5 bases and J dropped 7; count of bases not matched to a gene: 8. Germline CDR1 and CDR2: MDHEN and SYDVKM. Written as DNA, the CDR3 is TGTGCCAGCAGTCCCGGGACTAGCGTGGGGAATGAGCAGTTCTTC. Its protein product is CASSPGTSVGNEQFF. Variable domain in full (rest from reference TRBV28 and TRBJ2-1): DVKVTQSSRYLVKRTGEKVFLECVQDMDHENMFWYRQDPGLGLRLIYFSYDVKMKEKGDIPEGYSVSREKKERFSLILESASTNQTSMYLCASSPGTSVGNEQFFGPGTRLTVL.

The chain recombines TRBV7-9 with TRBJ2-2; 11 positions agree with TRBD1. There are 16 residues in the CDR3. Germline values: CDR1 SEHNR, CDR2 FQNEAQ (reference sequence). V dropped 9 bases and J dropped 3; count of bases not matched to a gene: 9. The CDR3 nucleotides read TGTGCCAGTAGATCGGGACAGGGGGTAGACACCGGGGAGCTGTTTTTT. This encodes CASRSGQGVDTGELFF.

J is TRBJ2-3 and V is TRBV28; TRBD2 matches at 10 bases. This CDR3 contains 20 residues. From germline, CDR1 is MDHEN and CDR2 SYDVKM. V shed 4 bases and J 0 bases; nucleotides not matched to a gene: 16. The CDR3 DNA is TGTGCCAGCAGTTCGCGGACTAGCGGACAACCCGACTTCAGCACAGATACGCAGTATTTT. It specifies CASSSRTSGQPDFSTDTQYF.

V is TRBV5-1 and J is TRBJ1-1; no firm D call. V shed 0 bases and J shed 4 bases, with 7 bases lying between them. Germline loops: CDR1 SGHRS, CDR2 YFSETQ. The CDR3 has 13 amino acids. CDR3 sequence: CASSLGARTEAFF. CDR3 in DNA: TGCGCCAGCAGCTTGGGCGCCCGCACTGAAGCTTTCTTT. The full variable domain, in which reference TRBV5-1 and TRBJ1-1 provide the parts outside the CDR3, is KAGVTQTPRYLIKTRGQQVTLSCSPISGHRSVSWYQQTPGQGLQFLFEYFSETQRNKGNFPGRFSGRQFSNSRSEMNVSTLELGDSALYLCASSLGARTEAFFGQGTRLTVV.

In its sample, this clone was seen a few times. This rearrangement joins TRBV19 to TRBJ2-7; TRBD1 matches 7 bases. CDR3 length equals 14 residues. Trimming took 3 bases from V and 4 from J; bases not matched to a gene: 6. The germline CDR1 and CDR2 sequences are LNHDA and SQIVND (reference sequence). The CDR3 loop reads CASSIEGGGYEQYF. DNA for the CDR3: TGTGCCAGTAGTATCGAAGGGGGCGGATACGAGCAGTACTTC.

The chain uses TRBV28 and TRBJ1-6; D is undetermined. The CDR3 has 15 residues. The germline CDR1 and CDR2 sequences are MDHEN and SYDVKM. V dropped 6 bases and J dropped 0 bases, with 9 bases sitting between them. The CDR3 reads CASSPPGSYNSPLHF. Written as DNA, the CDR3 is TGTGCCAGCAGCCCCCCGGGCTCCTATAATTCACCCCTCCACTTT.

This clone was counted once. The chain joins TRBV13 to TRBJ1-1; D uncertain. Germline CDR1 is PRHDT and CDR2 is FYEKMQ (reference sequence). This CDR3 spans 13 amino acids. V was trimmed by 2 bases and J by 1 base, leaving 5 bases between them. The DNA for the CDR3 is TGTGCCAGCAGCTTAACCGGGAACACTGAAGCTTTCTTT. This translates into CASSLTGNTEAFF.

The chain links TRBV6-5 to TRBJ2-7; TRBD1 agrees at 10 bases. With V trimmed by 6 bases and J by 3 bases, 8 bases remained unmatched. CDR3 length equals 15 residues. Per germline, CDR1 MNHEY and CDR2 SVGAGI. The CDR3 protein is CASRHQTGGYYEQYF. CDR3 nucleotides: TGTGCCAGCAGACACCAGACAGGGGGCTACTACGAGCAGTACTTC.

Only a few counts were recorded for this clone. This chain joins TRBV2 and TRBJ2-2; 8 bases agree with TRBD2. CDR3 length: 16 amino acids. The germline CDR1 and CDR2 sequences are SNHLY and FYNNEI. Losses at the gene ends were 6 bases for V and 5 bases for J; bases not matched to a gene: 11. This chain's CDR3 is CASRALGLVGTGELFF. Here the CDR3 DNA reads TGTGCCAGCAGGGCCCTGGGACTAGTGGGGACCGGGGAGCTGTTTTTT.

CDR3 protein: CSVEGKTGSYEQYF. In DNA, the CDR3 is TGCAGCGTTGAAGGAAAGACTGGGAGCTACGAGCAGTACTTC. The chain joins TRBV29-1 to TRBJ2-7; D is perhaps TRBD2 (5 bases). Germline CDR1 reads SQVTM; CDR2 reads ANQGSEA. The CDR3 totals 14 residues. V shed 1 base and J shed 3 bases, with 13 bases lying between them.

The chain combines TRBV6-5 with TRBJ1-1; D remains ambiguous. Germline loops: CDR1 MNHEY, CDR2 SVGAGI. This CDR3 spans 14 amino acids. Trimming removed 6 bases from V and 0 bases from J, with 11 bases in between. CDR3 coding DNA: TGTGCCAGCAGAAAGCGGGATCTGAACACTGAAGCTTTCTTT. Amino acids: CASRKRDLNTEAFF.

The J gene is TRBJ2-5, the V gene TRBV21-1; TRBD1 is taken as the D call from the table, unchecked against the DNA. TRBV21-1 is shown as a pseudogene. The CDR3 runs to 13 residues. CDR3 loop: CASSGRDPETQYF. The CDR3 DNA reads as TGTGCCAGCAGCGGCAGGGATCCGGAGACCCAGTACTTC.

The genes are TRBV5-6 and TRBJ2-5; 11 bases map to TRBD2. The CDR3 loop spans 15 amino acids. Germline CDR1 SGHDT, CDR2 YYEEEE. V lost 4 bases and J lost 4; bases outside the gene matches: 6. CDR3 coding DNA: TGTGCCAGCAGCGAAACTAGCGGGAGAAGAGAGACCCAGTACTTC. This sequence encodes CASSETSGRRETQYF.

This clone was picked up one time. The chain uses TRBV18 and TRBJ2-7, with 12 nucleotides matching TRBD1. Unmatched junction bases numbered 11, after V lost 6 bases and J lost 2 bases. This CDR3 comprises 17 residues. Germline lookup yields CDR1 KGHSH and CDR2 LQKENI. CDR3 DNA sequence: TGTGCCAGCTCGACTGCCCCCCGGGACAGGGGGCCCTACGAGCAGTACTTC. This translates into CASSTAPRDRGPYEQYF.

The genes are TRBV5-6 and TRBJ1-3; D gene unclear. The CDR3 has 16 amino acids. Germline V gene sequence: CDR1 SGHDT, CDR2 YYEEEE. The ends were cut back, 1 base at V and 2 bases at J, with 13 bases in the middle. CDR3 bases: TGTGCCAGCAGCTTGAGGGCGAGGGTTGCTGGAAACACCATATATTTT. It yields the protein CASSLRARVAGNTIYF.

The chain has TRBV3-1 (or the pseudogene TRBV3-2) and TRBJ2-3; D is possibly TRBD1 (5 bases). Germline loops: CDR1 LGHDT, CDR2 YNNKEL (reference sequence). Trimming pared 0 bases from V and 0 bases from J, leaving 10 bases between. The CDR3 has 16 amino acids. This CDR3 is CASSQDIGASTDTQYF. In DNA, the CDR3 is TGTGCCAGCAGCCAAGATATTGGGGCTAGCACAGATACGCAGTATTTT.

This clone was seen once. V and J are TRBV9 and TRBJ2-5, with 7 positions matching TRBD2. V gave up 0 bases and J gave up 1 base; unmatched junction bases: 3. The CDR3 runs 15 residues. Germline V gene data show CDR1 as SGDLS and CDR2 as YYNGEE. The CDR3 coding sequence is TGTGCCAGCAGCGTAGGAACTAGCGCCCAAGAGACCCAGTACTTC. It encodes CASSVGTSAQETQYF.

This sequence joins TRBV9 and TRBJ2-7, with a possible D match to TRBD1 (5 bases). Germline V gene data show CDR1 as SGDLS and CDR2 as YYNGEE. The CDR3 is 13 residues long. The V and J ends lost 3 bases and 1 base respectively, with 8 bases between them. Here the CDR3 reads CASSADSSYEQYF. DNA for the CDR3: TGTGCCAGCAGCGCAGACAGTTCCTACGAGCAGTACTTC.

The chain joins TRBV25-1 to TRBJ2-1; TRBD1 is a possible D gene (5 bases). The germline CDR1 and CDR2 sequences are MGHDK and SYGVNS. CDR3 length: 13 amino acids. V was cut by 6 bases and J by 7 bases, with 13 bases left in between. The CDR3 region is CASSMTARNEQFF. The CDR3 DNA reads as TGTGCCAGCAGCATGACAGCCAGAAATGAGCAGTTCTTC.